This T cell receptor beta chain appears in the sequencing data of a study of early stage breast cancer tumors. Germline-derived CDR1 and CDR2 are SGHDT and YYEEEE. V shed 1 base and J 8 bases; nucleotides not matched to a gene: 9. CDR3 length: 15 residues. TCRdb's copy holds only in-frame clones and misses some; the assay was immunoSEQ multiplex PCR. The data show about 31,000 clones, with roughly 77% seen just once and roughly 4.5% held by the top ten. The sequenced sample was blood. This TCR derives from a person aged 35-50 years with breast cancer. V gene TRBV5-6 combines with J gene TRBJ2-1; 7 positions match TRBD1. CDR3 nucleotides: TGTGCCAGCAGCTTGTCCCCCCTAGGGGGCGATGAGCAGTTCTTC. Translated, it gives CASSLSPLGGDEQFF. The entire variable domain, with the rest obtained from reference TRBV5-6 and TRBJ2-1, is as follows: DAGVTQSPTHLIKTRGQQVTLRCSPKSGHDTVSWYQQALGQGPQFIFQYYEEEERQRGNFPDRFSGHQFPNYSSELNVNALLLGDSALYLCASSLSPLGGDEQFFGPGTRLTVL.